Presented here are 5 T cell receptor beta chains from one specimen sequenced in a study of blood T cell repertoires in COVID-19. The repertoire was sequenced with immunoSEQ multiplex PCR; TCRdb's copy has only in-frame clones and lacks some. The sample lists about 160,000 clones, roughly 82% occurring once. The sequencing sample was made of peripheral blood. Receptors originate from a woman in her 40s with COVID-19, enrolled during active disease.

The chain has TRBV7-8 and TRBJ2-7; perhaps TRBD1 as D (8 bases). The length of the CDR3 is 15 residues. Germline V gives CDR1 SGHVS, CDR2 FQNEAQ. The V gene lost 1 base and the J gene lost 3 bases, with 13 bases spanning the gap. The chain's CDR3 is CASSLGGGTGYEQYV. As DNA, the CDR3 is TGTGCCAGCAGCTTAGGGGGAGGGACAGGCTACGAGCAGTACGTC.

J is TRBJ2-2 and V is TRBV5-1; 10 bases agree with TRBD2. The V gene's germline CDR1 is SGHRS and CDR2 YFSETQ. This CDR3 comprises 20 residues. The V and J ends lost 0 bases and 1 base, in that order; junction bases with no gene match: 12. The CDR3 protein is CASSLEGRLAGGKNTGELFF. CDR3 nucleotide sequence: TGCGCCAGCAGCTTGGAAGGAAGACTAGCGGGCGGGAAGAACACCGGGGAGCTGTTTTTT.

The CDR3 reads CASSPPPANTGELFF. CDR3 sequence (DNA): TGTGCCAGCTCACCACCTCCTGCGAACACCGGGGAGCTGTTTTTT. J is TRBJ2-2 and V is TRBV18; D is unresolved. CDR3 length: 15 residues. V was cut by 0 bases and J by 0 bases, with 5 bases left in between. Germline CDR1 reads KGHSH; CDR2 reads LQKENI.

DNA of the CDR3: TGTGCCAGCAGTGAGTGGTCAGGGAATCAGCCCCAGCATTTT. Its translation is CASSEWSGNQPQHF. The rearrangement uses TRBV2 and TRBJ1-5; tentative D call: TRBD1 (5 bases). Trimming stripped 3 bases from V and 4 bases from J, with 10 bases between. This CDR3 comprises 14 residues. Germline CDR1 is SNHLY and CDR2 is FYNNEI.

The count of this clone is one. The rearrangement links TRBV15 to TRBJ1-4, with TRBD1 identical over 8 bases. Germline V gene data show CDR1 as LNHNV and CDR2 as YYDKDF (reference sequence). V dropped 5 bases and J dropped 7; count of bases not matched to a gene: 9. This CDR3 comprises 15 residues. The CDR3 protein is CATSGRGDRPEKLFF. The DNA for the CDR3 is TGTGCCACCAGCGGCAGAGGGGACAGGCCTGAAAAACTGTTTTTT.